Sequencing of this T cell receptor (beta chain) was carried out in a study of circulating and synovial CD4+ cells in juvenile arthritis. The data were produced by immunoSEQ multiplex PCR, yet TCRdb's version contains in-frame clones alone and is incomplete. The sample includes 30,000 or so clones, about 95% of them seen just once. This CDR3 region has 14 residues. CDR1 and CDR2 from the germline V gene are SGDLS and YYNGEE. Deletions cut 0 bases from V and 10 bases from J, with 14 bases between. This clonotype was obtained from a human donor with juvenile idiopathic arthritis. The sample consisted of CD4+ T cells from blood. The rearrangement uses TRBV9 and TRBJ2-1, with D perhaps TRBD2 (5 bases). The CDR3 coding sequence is TGTGCCAGCAGCGTAGCGGCTAGCTTCGGGGAGCAGTTCTTC. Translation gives CASSVAASFGEQFF.